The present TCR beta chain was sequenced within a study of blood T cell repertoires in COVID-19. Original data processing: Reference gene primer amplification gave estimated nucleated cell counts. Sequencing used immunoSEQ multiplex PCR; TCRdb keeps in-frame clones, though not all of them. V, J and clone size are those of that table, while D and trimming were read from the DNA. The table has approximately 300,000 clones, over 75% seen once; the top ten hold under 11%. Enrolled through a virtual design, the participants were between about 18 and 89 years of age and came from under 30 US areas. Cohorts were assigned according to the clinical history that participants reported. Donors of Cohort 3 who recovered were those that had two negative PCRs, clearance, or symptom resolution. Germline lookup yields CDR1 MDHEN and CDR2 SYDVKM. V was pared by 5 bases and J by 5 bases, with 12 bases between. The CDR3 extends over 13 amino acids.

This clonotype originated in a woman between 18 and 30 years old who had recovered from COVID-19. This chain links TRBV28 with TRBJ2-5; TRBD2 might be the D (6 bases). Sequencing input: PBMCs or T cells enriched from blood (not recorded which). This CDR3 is CASSGLSTETQYF. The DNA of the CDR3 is TGTGCCAGCAGTGGACTATCCACTGAGACCCAGTACTTC. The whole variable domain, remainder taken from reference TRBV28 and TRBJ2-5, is DVKVTQSSRYLVKRTGEKVFLECVQDMDHENMFWYRQDPGLGLRLIYFSYDVKMKEKGDIPEGYSVSREKKERFSLILESASTNQTSMYLCASSGLSTETQYFGPGTRLLVL.